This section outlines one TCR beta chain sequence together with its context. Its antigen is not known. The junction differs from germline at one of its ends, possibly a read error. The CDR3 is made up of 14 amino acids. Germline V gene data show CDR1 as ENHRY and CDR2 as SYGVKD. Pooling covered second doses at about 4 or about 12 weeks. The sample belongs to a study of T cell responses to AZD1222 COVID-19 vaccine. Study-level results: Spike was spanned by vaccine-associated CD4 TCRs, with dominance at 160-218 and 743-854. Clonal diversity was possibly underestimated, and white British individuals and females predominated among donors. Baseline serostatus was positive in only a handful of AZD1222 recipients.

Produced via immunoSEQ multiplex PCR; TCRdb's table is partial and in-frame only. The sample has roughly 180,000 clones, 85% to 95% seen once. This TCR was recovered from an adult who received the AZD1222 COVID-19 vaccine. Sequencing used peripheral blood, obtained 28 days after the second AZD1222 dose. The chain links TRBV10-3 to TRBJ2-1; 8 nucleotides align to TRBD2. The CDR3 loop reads CAICDARGGNEQFF. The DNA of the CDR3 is TGTGCCATCTGTGATGCCCGGGGGGGCAATGAGCAGTTCTTC.